This T cell receptor beta chain was documented in a study of T-cell reconstitution after alpha-beta-depleted transplantation in children. This CDR3 region has 17 residues. V was shortened by 0 bases and J by 1 base, with 16 bases between the two germline ends. Germline values: CDR1 LNHNV, CDR2 YYDKDF (reference sequence). This clonotype was recorded at least ten times. The antigen remains unidentified. General study points: Expanded clones from the graft, numbering several hundred, reportedly supplied alpha-beta T cells about two months after transplant. Surviving recipient T cells and thymic progenitors underlay high day-60 TCRbeta diversity in some patients. Newly generated T cells supplied most T-cell counts and diversity one year post-transplant.

This sample's TCRbeta library carried unique molecular identifier barcodes. TCRdb independently ran MiXCR on the PCR reads; one entry per CDR3 protein. This sample carries 700,000 to 950,000 distinct CDR3 sequences, 15% to 20% of them seen once, and the ten largest clones take approximately 5%. The sample here was PBMCs, mostly from graft donor cells, taken 360 days after TCRalphabeta/CD19-depleted stem cell transplant. The V and J genes are TRBV15 and TRBJ2-7; the D gene is possibly TRBD1 (7 bases). This clonotype was obtained from a male patient aged 10-17 years who had a stem cell transplant for acute lymphoblastic leukemia, so the T cells may come from the graft donor. CDR3 DNA: TGTGCCACCAGCAGAGATCCGGGGCAGGGGGGTTCCTACGAGCAGTACTTC. This codes for CATSRDPGQGGSYEQYF.